This T cell receptor beta chain was identified during a study of response to subunit inactivated influenza vaccine listed by TCRdb under 2018. Study-wide context: Deep quantitative T cell receptor repertoire profiling was used in the study to track responses to a trivalent subunit inactivated influenza vaccine. The research as a whole found: According to the authors, only a limited number of new T cells may be recruited by each seasonal influenza vaccination.

The library was obtained by RT-PCR. Sequencing used an Illumina HiSeq 2500. In-frame beta chains were kept once TCRdb had trimmed the public reads at Q25 with fastp and called clones with MiXCR. One record per CDR3 amino acid sequence lists the most common genes and DNA. A total of around 520,000 distinct CDR3 sequences appear in this sample, about 25% of them only once. The ten largest clones represent approximately 2% of the sample. In its sample, this clonotype was seen once. Its specific antigen is unknown. Base qualities were left out, and no much larger clone turns up one base away. A single read counts as weak evidence. The CDR3 goes from the cysteine to the phenylalanine over 14 residues. The kept DNA is CDR3 alone, 42 bases in frame from the first base. Trimming costs V 5 bases and J 7 bases, and their ends lie 17 bases apart. The germline V gene encodes CDR1 SGHTA and CDR2 FQGNSA.

The specimen comprised CD4+ T cells sorted from PBMCs, sampled 4 to 6 days after vaccination. The source is a man aged 45-65 years who received an inactivated influenza vaccine. Donor details come from another sample of the same person, matched by shared clones. The rearranged chain carries TRBV7-2 and TRBJ2-5; D gene: possibly TRBD2, on 5 matching bases. Here is the DNA: TGTGCCAGCAGCCTAACCGGGATTGAGGCGACCCAGTACTTC. Its protein reads: CASSLTGIEATQYF.